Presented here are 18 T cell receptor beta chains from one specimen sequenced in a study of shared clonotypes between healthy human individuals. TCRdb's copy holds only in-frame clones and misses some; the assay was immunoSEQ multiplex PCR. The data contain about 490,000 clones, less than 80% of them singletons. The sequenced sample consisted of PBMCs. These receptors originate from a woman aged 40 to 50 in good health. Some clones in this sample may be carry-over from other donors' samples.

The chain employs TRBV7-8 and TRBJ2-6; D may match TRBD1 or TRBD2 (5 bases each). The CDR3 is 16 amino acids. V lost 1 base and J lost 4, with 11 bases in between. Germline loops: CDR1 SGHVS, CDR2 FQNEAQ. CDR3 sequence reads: CASSLVWGSGANVLTF. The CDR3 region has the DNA TGTGCCAGCAGCTTAGTGTGGGGGTCCGGGGCCAACGTCCTGACTTTC.

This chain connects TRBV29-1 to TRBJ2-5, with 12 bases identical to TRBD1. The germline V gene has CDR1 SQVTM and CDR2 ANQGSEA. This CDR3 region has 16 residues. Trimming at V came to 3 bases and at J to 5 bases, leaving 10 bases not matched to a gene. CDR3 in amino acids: CSVEIGTGGFYETQYF. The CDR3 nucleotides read TGCAGCGTTGAGATAGGGACAGGGGGCTTTTATGAGACCCAGTACTTC.

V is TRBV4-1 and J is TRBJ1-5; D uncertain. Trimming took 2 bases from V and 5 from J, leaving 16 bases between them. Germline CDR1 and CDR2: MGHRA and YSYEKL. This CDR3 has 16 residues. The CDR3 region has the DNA TGCGCCAGCAGCCAAACCCTGGGCCCGGTGGATCAGCCCCAGCATTTT. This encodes CASSQTLGPVDQPQHF.

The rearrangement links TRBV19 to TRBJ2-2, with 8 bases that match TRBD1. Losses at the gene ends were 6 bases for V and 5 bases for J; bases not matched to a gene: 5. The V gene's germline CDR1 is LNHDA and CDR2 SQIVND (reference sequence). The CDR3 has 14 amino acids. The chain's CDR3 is CASRKQGATGELFF. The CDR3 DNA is TGTGCCAGTAGGAAGCAGGGGGCGACCGGGGAGCTGTTTTTT.

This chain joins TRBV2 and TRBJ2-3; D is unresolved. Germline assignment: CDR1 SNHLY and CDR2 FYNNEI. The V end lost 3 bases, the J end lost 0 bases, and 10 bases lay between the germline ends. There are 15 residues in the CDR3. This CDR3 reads CASSDQAPSTDTQYF. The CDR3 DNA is TGTGCCAGCAGTGATCAAGCGCCTAGCACAGATACGCAGTATTTT.

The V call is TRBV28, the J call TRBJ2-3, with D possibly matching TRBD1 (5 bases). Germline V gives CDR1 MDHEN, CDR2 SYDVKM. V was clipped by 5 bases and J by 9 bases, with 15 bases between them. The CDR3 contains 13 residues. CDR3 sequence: CASSAVSAGTQYF. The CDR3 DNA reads TGTGCCAGCAGTGCAGTCTCAGCAGGGACGCAGTATTTT.

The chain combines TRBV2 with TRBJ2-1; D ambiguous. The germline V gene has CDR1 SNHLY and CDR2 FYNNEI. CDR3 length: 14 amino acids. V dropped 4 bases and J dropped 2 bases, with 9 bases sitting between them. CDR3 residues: CASSGQSAYNEQFF. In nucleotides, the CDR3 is TGTGCCAGCAGTGGGCAGAGCGCCTACAATGAGCAGTTCTTC.

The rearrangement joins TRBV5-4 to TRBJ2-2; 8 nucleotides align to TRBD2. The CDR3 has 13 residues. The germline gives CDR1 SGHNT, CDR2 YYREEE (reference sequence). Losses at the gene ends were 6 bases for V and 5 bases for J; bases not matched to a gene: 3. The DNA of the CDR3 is TGTGCCAGCAACTCGGGGGGGACCGGGGAGCTGTTTTTT. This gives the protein CASNSGGTGELFF.

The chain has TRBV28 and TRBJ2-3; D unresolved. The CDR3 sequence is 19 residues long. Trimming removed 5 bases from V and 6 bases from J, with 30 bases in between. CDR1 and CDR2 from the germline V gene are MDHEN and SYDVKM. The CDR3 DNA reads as TGTGCCAGCAGTATCACGCCTTCATCGGACGCGCAATGGGCTGATACGCAGTATTTT. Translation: CASSITPSSDAQWADTQYF.

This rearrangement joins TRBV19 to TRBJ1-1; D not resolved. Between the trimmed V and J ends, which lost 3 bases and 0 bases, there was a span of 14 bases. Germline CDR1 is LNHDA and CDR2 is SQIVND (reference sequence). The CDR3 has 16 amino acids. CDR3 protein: CASSIGRPSMNTEAFF. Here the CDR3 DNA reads TGTGCCAGTAGTATTGGAAGACCCTCTATGAACACTGAAGCTTTCTTT.

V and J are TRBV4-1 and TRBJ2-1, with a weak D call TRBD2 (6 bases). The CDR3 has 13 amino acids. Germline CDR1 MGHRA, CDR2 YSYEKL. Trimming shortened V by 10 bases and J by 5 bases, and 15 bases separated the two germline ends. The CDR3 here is CATSEGRNNEQFF. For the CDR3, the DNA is TGCGCCACCTCGGAGGGAAGAAACAATGAGCAGTTCTTC.

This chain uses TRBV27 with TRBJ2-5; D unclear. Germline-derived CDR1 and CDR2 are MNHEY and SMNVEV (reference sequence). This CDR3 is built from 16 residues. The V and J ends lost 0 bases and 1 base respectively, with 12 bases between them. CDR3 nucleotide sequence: TGTGCCAGCAGTTTATCGGGGAACCCGGGCCAAGAGACCCAGTACTTC. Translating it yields CASSLSGNPGQETQYF.

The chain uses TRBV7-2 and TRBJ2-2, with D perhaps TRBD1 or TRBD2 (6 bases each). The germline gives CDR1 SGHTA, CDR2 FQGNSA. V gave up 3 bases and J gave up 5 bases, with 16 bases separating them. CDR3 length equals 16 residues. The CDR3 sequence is CASSLMLGGWTGELFF. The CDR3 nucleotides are TGTGCCAGCAGCTTGATGCTCGGGGGCTGGACCGGGGAGCTGTTTTTT.

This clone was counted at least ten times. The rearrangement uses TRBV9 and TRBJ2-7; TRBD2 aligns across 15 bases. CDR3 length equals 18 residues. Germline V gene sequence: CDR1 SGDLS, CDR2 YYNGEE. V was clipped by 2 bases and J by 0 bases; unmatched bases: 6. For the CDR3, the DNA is TGTGCCAGCAGCGTGGGACTAGCGGGAGGCCATTCCTCCTACGAGCAGTACTTC. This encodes CASSVGLAGGHSSYEQYF.

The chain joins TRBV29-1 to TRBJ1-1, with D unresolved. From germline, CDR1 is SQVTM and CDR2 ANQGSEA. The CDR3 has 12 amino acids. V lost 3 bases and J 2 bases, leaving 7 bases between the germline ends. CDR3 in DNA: TGCAGCGTTGATGAGCCTAACACTGAAGCTTTCTTT. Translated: CSVDEPNTEAFF.

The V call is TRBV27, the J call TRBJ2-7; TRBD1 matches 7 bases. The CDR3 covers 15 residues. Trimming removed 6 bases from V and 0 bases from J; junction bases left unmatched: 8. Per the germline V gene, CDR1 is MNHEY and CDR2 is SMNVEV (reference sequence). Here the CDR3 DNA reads TGTGCCAGCAGGGTCGGGACAGCGCCCTCCTACGAGCAGTACTTC. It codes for CASRVGTAPSYEQYF.

CDR3 DNA sequence: TGTGCCAGCAGCGAGCCACTAGCGGGAGGCTCCTACAATGAGCAGTTCTTC. Its protein is CASSEPLAGGSYNEQFF. The J gene is TRBJ2-1, the V gene TRBV9, with 12 bases lining up with TRBD2. This CDR3 contains 17 residues. CDR1 SGDLS and CDR2 YYNGEE come from the germline V gene. J lost 0 bases, V lost 3 bases, and 4 bases had no gene match.

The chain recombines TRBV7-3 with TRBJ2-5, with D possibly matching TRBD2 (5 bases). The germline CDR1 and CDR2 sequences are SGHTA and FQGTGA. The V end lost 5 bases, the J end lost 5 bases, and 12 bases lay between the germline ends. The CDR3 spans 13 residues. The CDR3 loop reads CASSPGVGETQYF. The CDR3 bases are TGTGCCAGCAGCCCCGGGGTAGGGGAGACCCAGTACTTC.